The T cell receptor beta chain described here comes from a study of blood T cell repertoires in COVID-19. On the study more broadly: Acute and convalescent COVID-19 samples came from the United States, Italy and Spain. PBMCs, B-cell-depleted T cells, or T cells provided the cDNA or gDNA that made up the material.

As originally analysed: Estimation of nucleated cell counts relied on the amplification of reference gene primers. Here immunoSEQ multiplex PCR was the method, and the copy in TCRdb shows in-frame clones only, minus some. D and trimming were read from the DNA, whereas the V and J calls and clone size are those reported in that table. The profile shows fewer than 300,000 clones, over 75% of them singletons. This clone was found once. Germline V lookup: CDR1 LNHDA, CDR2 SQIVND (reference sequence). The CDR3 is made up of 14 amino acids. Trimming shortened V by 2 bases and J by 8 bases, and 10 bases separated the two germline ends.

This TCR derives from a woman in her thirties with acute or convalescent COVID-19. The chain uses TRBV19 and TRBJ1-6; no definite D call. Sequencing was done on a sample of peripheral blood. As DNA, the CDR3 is TGTGCCAGTAGTATACCTATAAGAGATTCACCCCTCCACTTT. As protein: CASSIPIRDSPLHF. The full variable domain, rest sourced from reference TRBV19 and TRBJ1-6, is DGGITQSPKYLFRKEGQNVTLSCEQNLNHDAMYWYRQDPGQGLRLIYYSQIVNDFQKGDIAEGYSVSREKKESFPLTVTSAQKNPTAFYLCASSIPIRDSPLHFGNGTRLTVT.